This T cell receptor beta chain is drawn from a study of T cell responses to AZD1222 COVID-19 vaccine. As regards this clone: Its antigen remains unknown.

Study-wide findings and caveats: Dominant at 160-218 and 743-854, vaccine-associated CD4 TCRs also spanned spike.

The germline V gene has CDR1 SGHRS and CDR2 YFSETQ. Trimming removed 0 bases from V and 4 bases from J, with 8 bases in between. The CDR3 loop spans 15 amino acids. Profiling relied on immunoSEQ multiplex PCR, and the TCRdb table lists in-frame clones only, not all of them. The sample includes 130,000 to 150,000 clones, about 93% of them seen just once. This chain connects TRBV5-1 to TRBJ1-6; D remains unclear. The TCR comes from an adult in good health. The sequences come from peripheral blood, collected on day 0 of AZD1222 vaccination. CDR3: CASSLEILYNSPLHF. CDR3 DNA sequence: TGCGCCAGCAGCTTGGAGATCTTATATAATTCACCCCTCCACTTT.